This entry features one T cell receptor (beta chain) sequence. Its antigen is not known. V was pared by 4 bases and J by 6 bases, with 4 bases of the junction left unmatched. The V gene's germline CDR1 is MNHEY and CDR2 SVGAGI. This CDR3 spans 14 amino acids. These data originate in a study of T cell responses to AZD1222 COVID-19 vaccine. Points from the study as a whole: Two AZD1222 doses significantly raised spike-specific TCR breadth and depth over controls. Donors skewed white British and female; clonal diversity was possibly underestimated.

Generated by immunoSEQ multiplex PCR, the TCRdb table keeps only in-frame clones and is missing some. Of about 160,000 clones in the sample, roughly nine tenths were seen once. This TCR derives from an adult in good health. The input for sequencing was peripheral blood, taken on day 0 of AZD1222 vaccination. The chain is built from TRBV6-5 and TRBJ1-4, with 8 bases fitting TRBD1. Here the CDR3 DNA reads TGTGCCAGCAGTTCAACAGGGGGAGATGAAAAACTGTTTTTT. This gives the protein CASSSTGGDEKLFF.